The entry that follows covers one TCR beta chain sequence. Sequencing was performed with immunoSEQ multiplex PCR; in TCRdb, only in-frame clones are kept and a portion is missing. The sample yields 91,000 or so clones, around 83% seen once. This record belongs to a study of blood T cell repertoires in COVID-19. Trimming took 6 bases from V and 5 from J, leaving 19 bases between them. CDR1 is SQVTM and CDR2 is ANQGSEA in the germline V gene. This CDR3 is 14 amino acids long. The chain uses TRBV29-1 and TRBJ1-2; D perhaps matches TRBD1 (6 bases). The sequenced material came from peripheral blood. The clonotype was recovered from a woman in her fifties or sixties in a cohort sampled during active or convalescent COVID-19. CDR3 DNA sequence: TGCAGCGTGACTGCCCGGGACACTGCATATGGCTACACCTTC. Translated, it gives CSVTARDTAYGYTF.